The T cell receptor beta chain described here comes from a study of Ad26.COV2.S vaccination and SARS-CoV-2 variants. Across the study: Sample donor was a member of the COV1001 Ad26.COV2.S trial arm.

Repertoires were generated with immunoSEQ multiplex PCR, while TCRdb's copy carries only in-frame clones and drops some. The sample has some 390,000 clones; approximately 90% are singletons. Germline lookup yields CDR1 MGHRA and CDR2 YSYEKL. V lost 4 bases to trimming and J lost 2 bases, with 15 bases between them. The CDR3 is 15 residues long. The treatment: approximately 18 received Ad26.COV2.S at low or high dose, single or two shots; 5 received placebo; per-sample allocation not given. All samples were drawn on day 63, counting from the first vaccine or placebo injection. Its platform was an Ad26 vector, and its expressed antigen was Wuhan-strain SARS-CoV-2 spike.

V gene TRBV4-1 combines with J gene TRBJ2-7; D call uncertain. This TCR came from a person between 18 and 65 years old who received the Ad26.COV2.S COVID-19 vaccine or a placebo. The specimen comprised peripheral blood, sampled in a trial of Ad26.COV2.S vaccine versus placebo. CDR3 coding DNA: TGCGCCAGCAGCCCCCAATTTGCGGAAACCTACGAGCAGTACTTC. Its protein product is CASSPQFAETYEQYF.